This TCR beta chain was found in a study of blood T cells in healthy people across ages. Primed by a sample-barcoded 5' primer and a J-beta primer mix, a second PCR proceeded for 7 to 11 cycles. TCRdb itself ran the 5' RACE reads through MiXCR, one entry per CDR3 protein. The sample carries fewer than 750,000 distinct CDR3 sequences, around 48% recorded once. CDR3 length: 13 amino acids. Per germline, CDR1 SGHRS and CDR2 YFSETQ. As for this clonotype: A read error may be the cause here, since a much bigger clone is one base away.

The receptor was derived from a man older than 75 in good health. The chain joins TRBV5-1 to TRBJ2-7, with D possibly TRBD1 on 5 matching bases. TRBJ2-5 matches the DNA end more closely, so the J call is doubtful. Sample: blood. This CDR3 reads CASSVDMGETQYF. The CDR3 DNA reads as TGCGCCAGCAGCGTGGACATGGGGGAGACCCAGTACTTC.